This T cell receptor (beta chain) was documented in a study of T cell repertoires in cytomegalovirus infection. TCRdb re-called the reads with MiXCR, one entry per CDR3 protein. Here the sample spans approximately 180,000 distinct CDR3 sequences, 8.5% to 10% being singletons. The V end lost 3 bases, the J end lost 7 bases, and 13 bases lay between the germline ends. Germline loops: CDR1 KGHSH, CDR2 LQKENI. The CDR3 length is 15 residues. This TCR was recovered from a human donor in good health (CMV status not recorded). Some clones in this sample may be carry-over from other donors' samples. The sequencing sample was made of PBMCs. The chain is built from TRBV18 and TRBJ1-6; no clear D. DNA for the CDR3: TGTGCCAGCTCACCTCTGGGTTTTGAAAATTCACCCCTCCACTTT. Its translation is CASSPLGFENSPLHF. Drawing the rest from reference TRBV18 and TRBJ1-6, the complete variable domain is NAGVMQNPRHLVRRRGQEARLRCSPMKGHSHVYWYRQLPEEGLKFMVYLQKENIIDESGMPKERFSAEFPKEGPSILRIQQVVRGDSAAYFCASSPLGFENSPLHFGNGTRLTVT.